This TCR beta chain comes out of a study of identical twins. The germline CDR1 and CDR2 sequences are SEHNR and FQNEAQ (reference sequence). The V end lost 5 bases, the J end lost 2 bases, and 9 bases lay between the germline ends. The CDR3 runs to 14 residues. This clonotype was seen more than once but under ten times. Its specificity is unknown. A single record per CDR3 protein comes from TCRdb applying MiXCR to the 5' RACE reads. This table holds some 320,000 distinct CDR3 sequences, about 12% found once. General study findings and limits: Excess sharing by twins proved weaker in beta out-of-frame sequences.

These records were also assigned to another study, of yellow fever vaccine responses in identical twins. This second report adds: Twins reportedly had a vaccine T cell response that seemed partly convergent, partly personalized.

Sequenced material: CD8+ T cells sorted from blood. This sequence originates from a woman aged 18-29 years in good health. The chain is built from TRBV7-9 and TRBJ2-2; no clear D. The CDR3 DNA reads as TGTGCCAGCAGCAAGGCCGAAAACACCGGGGAGCTGTTTTTT. It yields the protein CASSKAENTGELFF.